The present TCR beta chain was sequenced within a study of blood T cell repertoires in COVID-19. Donors of Cohort 3 who recovered were those that had two negative PCRs, clearance, or symptom resolution. Sequencing was performed with immunoSEQ multiplex PCR; in TCRdb, only in-frame clones are kept and a portion is missing. Among 250,000 to 300,000 clones, over 75% were seen once, and the ten largest hold 0.75% to 1%. The ends lost 4 bases at V and 4 bases at J; junction bases unmatched: 9. The CDR3 spans 16 residues. Germline assignment: CDR1 SEHNR and CDR2 FQNEAQ (reference sequence). Sequenced sample: PBMCs or T cells enriched from blood (not recorded which). The V and J genes are TRBV7-9 and TRBJ2-5, with 10 bases that match TRBD2. The source is a woman in her 30s who had recovered from COVID-19. CDR3 sequence: CASSYSGGATRETQYF. The DNA of the CDR3 is TGTGCCAGCAGCTACAGCGGGGGGGCCACCAGAGAGACCCAGTACTTC.